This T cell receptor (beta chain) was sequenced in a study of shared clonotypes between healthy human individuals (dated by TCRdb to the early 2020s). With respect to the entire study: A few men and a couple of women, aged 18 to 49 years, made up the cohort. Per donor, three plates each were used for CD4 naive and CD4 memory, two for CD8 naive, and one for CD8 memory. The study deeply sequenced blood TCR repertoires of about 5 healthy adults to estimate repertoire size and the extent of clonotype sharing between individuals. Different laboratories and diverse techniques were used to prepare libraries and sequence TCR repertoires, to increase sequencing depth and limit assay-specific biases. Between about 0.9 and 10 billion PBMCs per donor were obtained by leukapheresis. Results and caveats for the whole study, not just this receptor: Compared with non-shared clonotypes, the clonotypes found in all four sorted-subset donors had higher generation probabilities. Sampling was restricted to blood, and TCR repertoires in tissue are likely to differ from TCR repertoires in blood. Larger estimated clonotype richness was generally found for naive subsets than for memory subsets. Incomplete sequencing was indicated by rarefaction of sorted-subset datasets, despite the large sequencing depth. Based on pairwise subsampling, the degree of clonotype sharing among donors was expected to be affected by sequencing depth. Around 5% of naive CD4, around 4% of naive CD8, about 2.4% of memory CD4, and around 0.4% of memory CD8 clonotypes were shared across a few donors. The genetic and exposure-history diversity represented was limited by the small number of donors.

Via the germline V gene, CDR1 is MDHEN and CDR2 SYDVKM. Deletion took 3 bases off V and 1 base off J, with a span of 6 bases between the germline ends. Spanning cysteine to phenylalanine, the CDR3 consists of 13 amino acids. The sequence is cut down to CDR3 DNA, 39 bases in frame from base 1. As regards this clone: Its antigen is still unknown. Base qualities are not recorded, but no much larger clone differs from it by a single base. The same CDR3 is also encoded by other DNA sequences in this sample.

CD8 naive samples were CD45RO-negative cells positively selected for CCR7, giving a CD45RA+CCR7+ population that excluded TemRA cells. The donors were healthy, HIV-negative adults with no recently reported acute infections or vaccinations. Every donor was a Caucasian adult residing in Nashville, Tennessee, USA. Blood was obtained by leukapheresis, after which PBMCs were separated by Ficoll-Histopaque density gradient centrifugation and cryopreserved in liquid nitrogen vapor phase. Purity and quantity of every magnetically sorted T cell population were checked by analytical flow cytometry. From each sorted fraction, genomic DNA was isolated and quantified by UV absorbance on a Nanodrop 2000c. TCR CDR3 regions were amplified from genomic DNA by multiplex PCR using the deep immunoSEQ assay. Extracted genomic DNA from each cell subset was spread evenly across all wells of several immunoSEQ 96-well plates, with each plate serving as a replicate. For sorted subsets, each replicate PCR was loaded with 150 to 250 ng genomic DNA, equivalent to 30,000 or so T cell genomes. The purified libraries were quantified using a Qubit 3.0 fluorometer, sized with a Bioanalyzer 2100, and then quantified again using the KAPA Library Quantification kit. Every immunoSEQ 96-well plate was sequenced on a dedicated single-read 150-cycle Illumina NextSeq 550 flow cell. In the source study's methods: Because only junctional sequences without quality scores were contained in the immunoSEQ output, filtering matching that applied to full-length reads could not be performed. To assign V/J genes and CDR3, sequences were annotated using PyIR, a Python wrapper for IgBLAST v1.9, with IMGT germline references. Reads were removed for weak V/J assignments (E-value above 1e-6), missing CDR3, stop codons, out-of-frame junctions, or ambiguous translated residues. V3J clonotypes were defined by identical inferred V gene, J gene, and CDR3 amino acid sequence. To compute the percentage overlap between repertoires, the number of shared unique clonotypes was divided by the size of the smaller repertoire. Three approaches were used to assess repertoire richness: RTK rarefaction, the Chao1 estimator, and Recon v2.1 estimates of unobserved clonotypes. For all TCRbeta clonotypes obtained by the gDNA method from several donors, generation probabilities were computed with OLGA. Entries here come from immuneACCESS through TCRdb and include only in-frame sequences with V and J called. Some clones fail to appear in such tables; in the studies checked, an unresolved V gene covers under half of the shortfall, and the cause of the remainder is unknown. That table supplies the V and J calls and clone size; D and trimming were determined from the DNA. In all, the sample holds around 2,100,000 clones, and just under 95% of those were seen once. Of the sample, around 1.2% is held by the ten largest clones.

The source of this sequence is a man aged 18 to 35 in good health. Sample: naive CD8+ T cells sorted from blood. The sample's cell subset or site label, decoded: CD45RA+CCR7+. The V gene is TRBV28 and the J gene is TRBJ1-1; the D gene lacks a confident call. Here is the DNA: TGTGCCAGCAGTTTTGTCTCGAACACTGAAGCTTTCTTT. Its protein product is CASSFVSNTEAFF.